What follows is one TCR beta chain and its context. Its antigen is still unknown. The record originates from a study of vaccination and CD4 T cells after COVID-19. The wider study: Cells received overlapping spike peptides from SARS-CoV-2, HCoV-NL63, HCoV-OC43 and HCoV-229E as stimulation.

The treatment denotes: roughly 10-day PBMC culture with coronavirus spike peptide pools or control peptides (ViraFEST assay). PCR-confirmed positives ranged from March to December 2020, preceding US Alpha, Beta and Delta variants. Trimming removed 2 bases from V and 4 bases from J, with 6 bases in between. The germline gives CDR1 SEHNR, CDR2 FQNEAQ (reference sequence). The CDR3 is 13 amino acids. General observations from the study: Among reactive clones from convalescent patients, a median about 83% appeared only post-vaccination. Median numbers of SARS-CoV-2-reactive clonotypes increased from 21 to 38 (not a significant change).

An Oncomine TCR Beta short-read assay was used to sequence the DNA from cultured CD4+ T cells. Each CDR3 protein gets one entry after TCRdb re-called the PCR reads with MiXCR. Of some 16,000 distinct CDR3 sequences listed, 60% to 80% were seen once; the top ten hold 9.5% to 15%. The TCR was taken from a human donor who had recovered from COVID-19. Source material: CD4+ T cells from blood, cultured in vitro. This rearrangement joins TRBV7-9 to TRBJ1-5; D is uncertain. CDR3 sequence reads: CASSLRSNQPQHF. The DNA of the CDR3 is TGTGCCAGCAGCTTACGGAGTAATCAGCCCCAGCATTTT.